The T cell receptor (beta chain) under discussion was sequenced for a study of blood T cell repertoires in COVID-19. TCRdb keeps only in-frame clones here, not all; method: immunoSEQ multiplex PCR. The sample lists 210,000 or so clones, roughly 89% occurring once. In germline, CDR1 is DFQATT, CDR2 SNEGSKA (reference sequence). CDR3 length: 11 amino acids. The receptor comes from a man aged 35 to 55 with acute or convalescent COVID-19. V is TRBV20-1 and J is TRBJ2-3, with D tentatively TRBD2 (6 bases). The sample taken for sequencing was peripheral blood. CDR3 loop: CGIWGVDTQYF. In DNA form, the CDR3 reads TGCGGTATTTGGGGGGTTGATACGCAGTATTTT.